The sequence of this T cell receptor (beta chain) was determined in a study of T cells in localized non-small cell lung cancer (dated by TCRdb to about 2020). Regarding the research as a whole: T cell repertoires of some 240 early-stage NSCLC patients were analyzed, with tumors being compared against uninvolved tumor-adjacent lungs. All 220 or so NSCLC patients in the cohort were treatment-naive and had localized lung tumors that were resected. The mean age of the NSCLC patients was roughly 70 years, with approximately 130 men and around 100 women. Results and caveats for the whole study, not just this receptor: Longer overall survival was associated with higher T cell density in blood, whereas shorter survival was associated with higher clonality in adjacent lung. Since the design was exploratory, TCR variables were selected using unadjusted p-values with no false-discovery rate correction. Uninvolved tumor-adjacent lung showed the highest T cell clonality, higher than tumor, which suggests more focused antigenic responses in the adjacent lung. Because multi-region tumor sequencing was not done, intratumor heterogeneity could not be ruled out. A median of around 57 of the top 100 tumor clones turned up in the paired uninvolved adjacent lung, and under 30 of those clones also ranked among the top 100 of that same adjacent lung.

The immunoSEQ Assay was used to sequence TCR beta CDR3 regions from DNA. As for the original processing: To compute T cell density, TCR beta template counts were normalized to usable DNA, which was estimated by amplifying housekeeping genes. The preseqR package was used to estimate richness by extrapolating to 400,000 templates for PBMC samples and to 120,000 templates for tissue samples. Clonality was defined as one minus Pielou's evenness. Differential abundance testing on productive amino-acid clonotypes, with a minimum total count of 5 and an alpha of 0.1, was used to identify tissue-enriched TCRs. The Jaccard Index and the Morisita Overlap Index were used to measure repertoire overlap between compartments. GLIPH grouped TCR beta CDR3s together with public tetramer-defined viral CDR3s, and a viral motif had to include at least three viral sequences and show V-gene enrichment. Held by TCRdb, this immuneACCESS table contains in-frame sequences only and omits some clones. Under half of the omission traces to an unresolved V gene where checked; the cause of the rest is unknown. V, J and clone size derive from that table, while D and trimming were established from the DNA sequence. This sample has 20,000 to 25,000 clones in its table, and around 90% of those were observed once. The ten largest clones represent roughly a fifth of the sample.

Turning to this clone: Its antigen specificity is not known. Per-base qualities were not stored, and no clone one base away is much larger.

The CDR1 and CDR2 encoded by the germline V gene are MDHEN and SYDVKM. V lost 2 bases and J lost 0 bases; the stretch between them is 10 bases long. The CDR3 numbers 15 residues from cysteine through phenylalanine. Just CDR3 DNA is preserved here, 45 bases in frame from base 1. At diagnosis, peripheral blood, uninvolved tumor-adjacent lung and tumor were collected and stored as a combination of fresh-frozen and FFPE material. Blood samples were analyzed as peripheral blood mononuclear cells for TCR repertoire profiling. The sample here was peripheral blood, taken before any cancer treatment. The source is a man aged 40 to 70 with stage I squamous cell lung carcinoma. The chain links TRBV28 with TRBJ2-5; the D gene identity is not certain. The DNA reads TGTGCCAGCAGTTTAGGCAGCCCATACCAAGAGACCCAGTACTTC. This translates into CASSLGSPYQETQYF.